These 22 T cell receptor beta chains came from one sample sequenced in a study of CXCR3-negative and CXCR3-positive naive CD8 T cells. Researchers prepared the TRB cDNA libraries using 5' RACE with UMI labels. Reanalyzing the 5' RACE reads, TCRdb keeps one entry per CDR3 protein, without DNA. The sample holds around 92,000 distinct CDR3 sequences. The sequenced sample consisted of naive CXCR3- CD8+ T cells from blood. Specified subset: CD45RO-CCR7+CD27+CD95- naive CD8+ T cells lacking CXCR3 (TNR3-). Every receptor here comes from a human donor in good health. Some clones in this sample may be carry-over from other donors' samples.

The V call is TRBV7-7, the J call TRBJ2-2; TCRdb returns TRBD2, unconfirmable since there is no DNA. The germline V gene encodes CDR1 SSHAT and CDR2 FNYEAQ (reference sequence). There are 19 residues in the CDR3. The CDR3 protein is CASSQPGTSGRFGTGELFF. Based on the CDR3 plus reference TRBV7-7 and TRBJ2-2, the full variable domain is GAGVSQSPRYKVTKRGQDVTLRCDPISSHATLYWYQQALGQGPEFLTYFNYEAQPDKSGLPSDRFSAERPEGSISTLTIQRTEQRDSAMYRCASSQPGTSGRFGTGELFFGEGSRLTVL.

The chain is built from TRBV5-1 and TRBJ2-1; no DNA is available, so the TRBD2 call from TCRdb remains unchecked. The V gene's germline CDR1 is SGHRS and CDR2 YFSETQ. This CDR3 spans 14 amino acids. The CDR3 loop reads CASSDSGGFNEQFF.

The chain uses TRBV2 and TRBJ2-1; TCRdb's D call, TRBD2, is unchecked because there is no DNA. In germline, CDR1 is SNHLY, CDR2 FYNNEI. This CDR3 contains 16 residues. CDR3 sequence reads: CASKDGTSGPYNEQFF.

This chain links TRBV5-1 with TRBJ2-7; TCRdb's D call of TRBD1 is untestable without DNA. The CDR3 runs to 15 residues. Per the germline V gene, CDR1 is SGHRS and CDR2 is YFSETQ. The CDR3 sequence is CASSVTGTGVFEQYF.

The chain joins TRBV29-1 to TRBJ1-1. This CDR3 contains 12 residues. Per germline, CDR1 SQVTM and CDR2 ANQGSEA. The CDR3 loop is CSADDSYTEAFF.

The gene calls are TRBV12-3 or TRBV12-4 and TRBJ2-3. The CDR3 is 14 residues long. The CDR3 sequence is CASSNLGLGDTQYF.

CDR3 region: CASSWRQGNTGELFF. The chain carries TRBV5-1 and TRBJ2-2; TCRdb's D call of TRBD1 is untestable without DNA. This CDR3 has 15 amino acids. CDR1 and CDR2 from the germline V gene are SGHRS and YFSETQ.

CDR3 sequence: CASSLVDSMVATLSYNEQFF. The rearrangement uses TRBV7-6 and TRBJ2-1. The CDR3 sequence is 20 residues long. The germline V gene encodes CDR1 SGHVS and CDR2 FNYEAQ.

CDR3 in amino acids: CASSLEVSYEQYF. V gene TRBV11-2 combines with J gene TRBJ2-7. The CDR3 spans 13 residues. Germline values: CDR1 SGHAT, CDR2 FQNNGV.

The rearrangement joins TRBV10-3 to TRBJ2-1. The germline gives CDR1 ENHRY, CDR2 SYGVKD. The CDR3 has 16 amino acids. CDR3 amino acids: CAISEPWAGVYNEQFF.

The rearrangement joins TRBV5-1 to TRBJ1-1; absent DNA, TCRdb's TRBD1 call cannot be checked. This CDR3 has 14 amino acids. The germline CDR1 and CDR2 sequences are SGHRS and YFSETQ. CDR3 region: CASSPGQENTEAFF.

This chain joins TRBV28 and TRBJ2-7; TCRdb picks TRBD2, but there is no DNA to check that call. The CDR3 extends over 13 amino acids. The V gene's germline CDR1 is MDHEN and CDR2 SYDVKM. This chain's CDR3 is CASSIVLGSEQYF.

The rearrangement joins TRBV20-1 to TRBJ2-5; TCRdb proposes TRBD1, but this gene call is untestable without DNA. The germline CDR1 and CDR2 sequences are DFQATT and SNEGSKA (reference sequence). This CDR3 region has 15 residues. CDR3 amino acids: CSARRDREYQETQYF.

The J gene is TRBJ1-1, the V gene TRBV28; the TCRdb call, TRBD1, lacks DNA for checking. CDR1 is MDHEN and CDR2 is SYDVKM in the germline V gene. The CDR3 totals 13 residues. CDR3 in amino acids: CASSWTENTEAFF.

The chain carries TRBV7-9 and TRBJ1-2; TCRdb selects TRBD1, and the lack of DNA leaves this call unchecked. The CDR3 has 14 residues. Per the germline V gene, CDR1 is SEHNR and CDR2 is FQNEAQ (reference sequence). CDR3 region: CASSQQGDTYGYTF. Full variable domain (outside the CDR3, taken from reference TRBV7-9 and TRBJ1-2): DTGVSQNPRHKITKRGQNVTFRCDPISEHNRLYWYRQTLGQGPEFLTYFQNEAQLEKSRLLSDRFSAERPKGSFSTLEIQRTEQGDSAMYLCASSQQGDTYGYTFGSGTRLTVV.

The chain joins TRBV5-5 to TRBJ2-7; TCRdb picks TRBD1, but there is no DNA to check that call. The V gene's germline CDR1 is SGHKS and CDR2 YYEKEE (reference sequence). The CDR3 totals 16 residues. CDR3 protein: CASSSWWTGNRYEQYF.

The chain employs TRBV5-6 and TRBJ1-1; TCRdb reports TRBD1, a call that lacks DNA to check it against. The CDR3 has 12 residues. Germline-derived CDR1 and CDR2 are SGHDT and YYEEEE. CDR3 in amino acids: CASSSGGSEAFF.

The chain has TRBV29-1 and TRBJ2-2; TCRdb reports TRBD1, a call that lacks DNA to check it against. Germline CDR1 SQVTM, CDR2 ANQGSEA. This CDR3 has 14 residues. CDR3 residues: CSVERTGRRGELFF.

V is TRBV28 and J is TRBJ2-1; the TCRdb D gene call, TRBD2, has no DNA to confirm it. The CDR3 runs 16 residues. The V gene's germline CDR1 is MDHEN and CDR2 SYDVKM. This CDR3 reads CASSFLSSGTYNEQFF. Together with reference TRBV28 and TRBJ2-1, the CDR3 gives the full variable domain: DVKVTQSSRYLVKRTGEKVFLECVQDMDHENMFWYRQDPGLGLRLIYFSYDVKMKEKGDIPEGYSVSREKKERFSLILESASTNQTSMYLCASSFLSSGTYNEQFFGPGTRLTVL.

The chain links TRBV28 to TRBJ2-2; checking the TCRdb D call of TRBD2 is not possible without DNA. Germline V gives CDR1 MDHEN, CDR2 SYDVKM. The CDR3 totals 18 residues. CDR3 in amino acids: CASSSLTGTSGDAGELFF. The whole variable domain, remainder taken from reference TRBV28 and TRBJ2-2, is DVKVTQSSRYLVKRTGEKVFLECVQDMDHENMFWYRQDPGLGLRLIYFSYDVKMKEKGDIPEGYSVSREKKERFSLILESASTNQTSMYLCASSSLTGTSGDAGELFFGEGSRLTVL.

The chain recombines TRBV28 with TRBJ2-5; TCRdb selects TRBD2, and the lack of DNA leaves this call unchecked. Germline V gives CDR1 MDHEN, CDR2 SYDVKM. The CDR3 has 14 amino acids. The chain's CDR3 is CASSRLAGEGTQYF.

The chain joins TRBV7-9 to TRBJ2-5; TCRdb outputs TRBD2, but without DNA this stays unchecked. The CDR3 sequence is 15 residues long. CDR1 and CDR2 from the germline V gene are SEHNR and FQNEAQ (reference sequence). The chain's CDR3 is CASSSQRDRQETQYF.